The 26 T cell receptor beta chains reported below all come from one sample, sequenced in a study of CXCR3-negative and CXCR3-positive naive CD8 T cells. For these TCRs, the target antigens are not known. Whole-study results and caveats: Hydrophobicity of TRB CDR3s was greater in CXCR3-positive naive cells than in CXCR3-negative naive cells.

TRB cDNA was prepared as libraries by UMI-labeled 5' RACE. TCRdb re-called the 5' RACE reads and catalogs CDR3 proteins one per entry, DNA excluded. This table lists roughly 100,000 distinct CDR3 sequences. The material sequenced was naive CXCR3+ CD8+ T cells from blood. Stated subset: CD45RO-CCR7+CD27+CD95- naive CD8+ T cells expressing CXCR3 (TNR3+). All receptors derive from a human donor in good health. Some clones in this sample may be carry-over from other donors' samples.

The rearrangement joins TRBV2 to TRBJ2-7; TCRdb designates TRBD2, a call that cannot be tested without DNA. CDR3 size: 17 residues. Germline assignment: CDR1 SNHLY and CDR2 FYNNEI. The CDR3 spells CASSEESGGILSYEQYF.

This CDR3 is CASSVGGDSYEQYF. This rearrangement joins TRBV9 to TRBJ2-7. Germline CDR1 SGDLS, CDR2 YYNGEE. This CDR3 is built from 14 residues. The full variable domain, completed using reference TRBV9 and TRBJ2-7, is DSGVTQTPKHLITATGQRVTLRCSPRSGDLSVYWYQQSLDQGLQFLIQYYNGEERAKGNILERFSAQQFPDLHSELNLSSLELGDSALYFCASSVGGDSYEQYFGPGTRLTVT.

The V and J genes are TRBV7-9 and TRBJ2-1. CDR1 and CDR2 from the germline V gene are SEHNR and FQNEAQ (reference sequence). The CDR3 has 16 amino acids. CDR3 region: CASSLASGGAYNEQFF.

The chain has TRBV6-6 and TRBJ2-7; absent DNA, TCRdb's TRBD1 call cannot be checked. CDR1 and CDR2 (germline): MNHNY, SVGAGI (reference sequence). This CDR3 is built from 13 residues. CDR3 loop: CASSYSMRGEQYF.

The rearrangement uses TRBV29-1 and TRBJ2-7; TCRdb proposes TRBD1, but this gene call is untestable without DNA. The CDR3 totals 13 residues. Germline assignment: CDR1 SQVTM and CDR2 ANQGSEA. The chain's CDR3 is CSVGGTGAGEQYF.

The chain is built from TRBV6-2 or TRBV6-3 and TRBJ2-1. Germline-derived CDR1 and CDR2 are MNHEY and SVGEGT. The CDR3 is 14 residues long. Here the CDR3 reads CASSLSGDYNEQFF.

This sequence joins TRBV28 and TRBJ2-1; TCRdb indicates TRBD2, and absent DNA this call remains unverified. The CDR3 is 18 residues long. Per germline, CDR1 MDHEN and CDR2 SYDVKM. The CDR3 loop is CASSFRPRVLAGYNEQFF.

The rearrangement uses TRBV5-1 and TRBJ2-4. This CDR3 contains 14 residues. Germline V gene sequence: CDR1 SGHRS, CDR2 YFSETQ. CDR3 loop: CASSNGIGYDIQYF.

The gene calls are TRBV7-9 and TRBJ2-5; TCRdb lists TRBD2, though no DNA is available to test this call. The CDR3 has 16 amino acids. Germline CDR1 and CDR2: SEHNR and FQNEAQ (reference sequence). Here the CDR3 reads CASSLSSGGLQETQYF.

J is TRBJ2-2 and V is TRBV7-2; the TRBD1 assignment by TCRdb is unverifiable without DNA. The length of the CDR3 is 14 residues. The germline gives CDR1 SGHTA, CDR2 FQGNSA. The CDR3 region is CASSTQGFTGELFF. Full variable domain (outside the CDR3, taken from reference TRBV7-2 and TRBJ2-2): GAGVSQSPSNKVTEKGKDVELRCDPISGHTALYWYRQSLGQGLEFLIYFQGNSAPDKSGLPSDRFSAERTGGSVSTLTIQRTQQEDSAVYLCASSTQGFTGELFFGEGSRLTVL.

The rearrangement links TRBV11-3 to TRBJ2-7. Germline loops: CDR1 SGHNT, CDR2 YENEEA. The CDR3 has 15 residues. This CDR3 reads CASSLEAARTYEQYF. The whole variable domain, filled in from reference TRBV11-3 and TRBJ2-7, reads EAGVVQSPRYKIIEKKQPVAFWCNPISGHNTLYWYLQNLGQGPELLIRYENEEAVDDSQLPKDRFSAERLKGVDSTLKIQPAELGDSAVYLCASSLEAARTYEQYFGPGTRLTVT.

The chain combines TRBV4-1 with TRBJ2-7; as DNA is missing, the TRBD1 call by TCRdb cannot be tested. Per the germline V gene, CDR1 is MGHRA and CDR2 is YSYEKL. The CDR3 extends over 14 amino acids. The CDR3 sequence is CASSLRPGVYEQYF.

The rearrangement joins TRBV6-5 to TRBJ2-1; TCRdb's D gene call, TRBD1, goes unchecked for lack of DNA. Germline V gene lookup returns CDR1 MNHEY and CDR2 SVGAGI. CDR3 length: 15 residues. The CDR3 protein is CASSYSIALWDEQFF.

The chain combines TRBV5-1 with TRBJ1-1. The CDR3 has 15 amino acids. CDR1 SGHRS and CDR2 YFSETQ come from the germline V gene. The CDR3 protein is CASSSETHRNTEAFF.

This chain joins TRBV27 and TRBJ2-7; lacking DNA, the TRBD1 call made by TCRdb goes unchecked. The CDR3 runs 14 residues. CDR1 is MNHEY and CDR2 is SMNVEV in the germline V gene (reference sequence). The CDR3 sequence: CASSWGQGTYEQYF.

The rearrangement links TRBV10-3 to TRBJ1-1. CDR1 is ENHRY and CDR2 is SYGVKD in the germline V gene. This CDR3 is built from 12 residues. The CDR3 sequence: CAIVSGRAEAFF.

This rearrangement joins TRBV12-3 or TRBV12-4 to TRBJ2-1; TCRdb gives TRBD1 as the D gene, but with no DNA this cannot be confirmed. The length of the CDR3 is 15 residues. CDR3 sequence: CASGLSGTGVGEQFF.

The V gene is TRBV7-3, the J gene TRBJ2-1; TCRdb reports TRBD1, a call that lacks DNA to check it against. This CDR3 has 12 amino acids. From germline, CDR1 is SGHTA and CDR2 FQGTGA. The CDR3 loop is CASSPAQGEQFF.

The rearrangement links TRBV20-1 to TRBJ2-1. Germline loops: CDR1 DFQATT, CDR2 SNEGSKA (reference sequence). The CDR3 is 12 residues long. Here the CDR3 reads CSARKTSNEQFF.

The chain recombines TRBV10-1 with TRBJ1-4. The germline gives CDR1 WNHNN, CDR2 SYGVQD (reference sequence). This CDR3 has 13 amino acids. Here the CDR3 reads CASSDSLEEKLFF.

The gene calls are TRBV14 and TRBJ2-7. Germline V gene lookup returns CDR1 SGHDN and CDR2 FVKESK. The CDR3 has 12 residues. CDR3 protein: CASSQDTYEQYF.

The V gene is TRBV12-3 or TRBV12-4, the J gene TRBJ2-7; the D gene TCRdb calls, TRBD1, cannot be checked with no DNA. The CDR3 is 12 residues long. The CDR3 here is CASTPGPSEQYF.

The chain employs TRBV29-1 and TRBJ1-1; TCRdb names TRBD1, which stays unverified in the absence of DNA. Germline V lookup: CDR1 SQVTM, CDR2 ANQGSEA. The CDR3 totals 13 residues. The CDR3 is CSVGGQGNTEAFF.

V and J are TRBV7-9 and TRBJ1-1. CDR1 is SEHNR and CDR2 is FQNEAQ in the germline V gene (reference sequence). This CDR3 comprises 14 residues. Here the CDR3 reads CASSSLEGYTEAFF.

V and J are TRBV28 and TRBJ2-5. The CDR3 spans 12 residues. CDR1 MDHEN and CDR2 SYDVKM come from the germline V gene. The CDR3 is CATRASQETQYF.

The CDR3 loop is CASSQVTDNTEAFF. The chain recombines TRBV14 with TRBJ1-1. Germline assignment: CDR1 SGHDN and CDR2 FVKESK. The CDR3 length is 14 residues.